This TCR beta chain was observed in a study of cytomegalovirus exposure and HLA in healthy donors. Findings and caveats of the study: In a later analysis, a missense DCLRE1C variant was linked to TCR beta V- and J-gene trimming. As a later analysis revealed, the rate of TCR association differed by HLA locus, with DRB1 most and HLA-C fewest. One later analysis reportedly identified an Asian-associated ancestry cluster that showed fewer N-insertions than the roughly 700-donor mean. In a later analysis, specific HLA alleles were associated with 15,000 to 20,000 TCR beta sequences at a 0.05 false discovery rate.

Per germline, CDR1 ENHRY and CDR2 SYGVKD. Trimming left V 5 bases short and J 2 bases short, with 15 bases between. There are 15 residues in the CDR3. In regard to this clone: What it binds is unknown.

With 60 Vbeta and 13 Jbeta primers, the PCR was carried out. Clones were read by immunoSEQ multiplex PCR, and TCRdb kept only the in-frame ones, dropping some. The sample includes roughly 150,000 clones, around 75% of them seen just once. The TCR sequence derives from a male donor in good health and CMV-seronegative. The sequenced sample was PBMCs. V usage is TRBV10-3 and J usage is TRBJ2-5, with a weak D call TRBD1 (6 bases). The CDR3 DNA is TGTGCCATCAGTAGAAGTGGACAGACACAAGAGACCCAGTACTTC. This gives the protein CAISRSGQTQETQYF.